These 7 T cell receptor beta chains originate from one sample sequenced in a study of monozygotic twins with inflammatory bowel disease. From the 5' RACE reads, TCRdb lists one entry per CDR3 protein and no DNA. In all, the sample yields about 210,000 distinct CDR3 sequences. The sample comprised blood. The receptors shown here come from a human donor with ulcerative colitis or Crohn's disease, or a healthy co-twin of an affected twin (not recorded which).

This chain uses TRBV7-8 with TRBJ1-1; the D call from TCRdb, TRBD1, cannot be confirmed without DNA. The CDR3 sequence is 17 residues long. Germline CDR1 SGHVS, CDR2 FQNEAQ. The CDR3 here is CASSRNLNRGLDTEAFF.

The V call is TRBV6-5, the J call TRBJ1-6; TCRdb outputs TRBD1, but without DNA this stays unchecked. The CDR3 loop spans 13 amino acids. Germline lookup yields CDR1 MNHEY and CDR2 SVGAGI. CDR3: CASSYSGASPLHF.

The chain couples TRBV4-1 to TRBJ2-1; the D gene TCRdb calls, TRBD1, cannot be checked with no DNA. CDR3 length equals 12 residues. The germline V gene encodes CDR1 MGHRA and CDR2 YSYEKL. CDR3 sequence reads: CASSQGRQGRFF.

V usage is TRBV25-1 and J usage is TRBJ2-3; TCRdb's D call, TRBD2, is unchecked because there is no DNA. Germline-derived CDR1 and CDR2 are MGHDK and SYGVNS. This CDR3 comprises 16 residues. The CDR3 protein is CASSDSGGRAIDTQYF.

This chain joins TRBV7-2 and TRBJ2-3; TCRdb proposes TRBD2, but this gene call is untestable without DNA. The germline V gene has CDR1 SGHTA and CDR2 FQGNSA. There are 15 residues in the CDR3. Here the CDR3 reads CASSLDYTSTDTQYF.

This chain connects TRBV4-2 to TRBJ2-7; the D call from TCRdb, TRBD1, cannot be confirmed without DNA. The CDR3 runs 13 residues. The germline V gene has CDR1 LGHNA and CDR2 YNFKEQ. CDR3 residues: CASSSSGVYEQYF.

The CDR3 is CSVEEAGPRYEQYF. The chain carries TRBV29-1 and TRBJ2-7; TCRdb outputs TRBD2, but without DNA this stays unchecked. The germline CDR1 and CDR2 sequences are SQVTM and ANQGSEA. This CDR3 spans 14 amino acids.